Following are 22 T cell receptor beta chains from one sample sequenced in a study of blood T cells in healthy people across ages. It was with a sample-barcoded 5' primer and a J-beta primer mix that a second PCR of roughly 7 to 12 cycles was run. TCRdb called the 5' RACE reads again in MiXCR, with one record for every CDR3 protein. The repertoire holds about 1.6 million distinct CDR3 sequences, about 31% seen once, with about 11% in the top ten. The source material was blood. These receptors were obtained from a woman in her 30s in good health.

This chain uses TRBV27 with TRBJ1-1, with 9 positions matching TRBD1. Unmatched junction bases numbered 9, after V lost 6 bases and J lost 4 bases. The CDR3 is 15 amino acids. Looked up from germline, CDR1 is MNHEY and CDR2 is SMNVEV (reference sequence). The CDR3 DNA sequence: TGTGCCAGCAGCCCGCTCCCGACAGGGGGCACTGAAGCTTTCTTT. Translation: CASSPLPTGGTEAFF.

In this sample, this clonotype turned up a few times. The rearrangement links TRBV21-1 to TRBJ2-7; the DNA was not compared with TRBD1, the D call given in the table. TRBV21-1 is given as a pseudogene. This CDR3 comprises 16 residues. The CDR3 protein is CASSKFGYRGKDEQYF. The CDR3 coding sequence is TGTGCCAGCAGCAAATTCGGCTACAGGGGGAAGGACGAGCAGTACTTC.

This clonotype was detected only once. The chain has TRBV10-2 and TRBJ2-5; 8 positions agree with TRBD1. V shed 6 bases, J shed 2 bases, and the junction held 5 bases outside the gene matches. The CDR3 spans 14 residues. From germline, CDR1 is WSHSY and CDR2 SAAADI. The CDR3 nucleotides are TGCGCCAGCAGAAACCAGGGGGCTCAAGAGACCCAGTACTTC. This gives the protein CASRNQGAQETQYF.

The rearrangement joins TRBV27 to TRBJ1-5; 9 bases are a match to TRBD1. The CDR3 consists of 21 residues. Germline V gene sequence: CDR1 MNHEY, CDR2 SMNVEV (reference sequence). The V segment lost 5 bases and the J segment 1 base; nucleotides outside the gene matches: 21. As DNA, the CDR3 is TGTGCCAGCAGTCCCTTCCCACCCGGGACAGGGATGGGGAGAAGCAATCAGCCCCAGCATTTT. As protein: CASSPFPPGTGMGRSNQPQHF.

The chain employs TRBV9 and TRBJ2-7; 10 nucleotides line up with TRBD2. J was trimmed by 2 bases and V by 0 bases; bases with no gene match: 5. This CDR3 has 16 amino acids. The V gene's germline CDR1 is SGDLS and CDR2 YYNGEE. Written as DNA, the CDR3 is TGTGCCAGCAGCGTAGCGGGACTAGCGAACACCTACGAGCAGTACTTC. This encodes CASSVAGLANTYEQYF.

V usage is TRBV7-9 and J usage is TRBJ2-2, with TRBD1 identical over 7 bases. CDR3 length: 15 amino acids. Germline V gene lookup returns CDR1 SEHNR and CDR2 FQNEAQ (reference sequence). Trimming at V came to 5 bases and at J to 6 bases, leaving 9 bases not matched to a gene. CDR3 nucleotides: TGTGCCAGCAGCCCGACAGGGTTTTCTCCCGGGGAGCTGTTTTTT. The encoded protein is CASSPTGFSPGELFF.

This sequence joins TRBV20-1 and TRBJ1-5; D call uncertain. Deletions cut 5 bases from V and 0 bases from J, with 17 bases between. The CDR3 runs 16 residues. Germline-derived CDR1 and CDR2 are DFQATT and SNEGSKA (reference sequence). The CDR3 sequence is CSAEAEQVYSNQPQHF. The CDR3 coding sequence is TGCAGTGCTGAAGCCGAGCAGGTTTATAGCAATCAGCCCCAGCATTTT.

This clonotype was counted between two and nine times. Here the CDR3 reads CATASRDRVGGYTF. For the CDR3, the DNA is TGTGCCACCGCGAGTCGGGACAGGGTGGGCGGCTACACCTTC. The chain couples TRBV24-1 to TRBJ1-2, with TRBD1 matching 9 bases. The V and J ends lost 9 bases and 8 bases, in that order; junction bases with no gene match: 12. Germline lookup yields CDR1 KGHDR and CDR2 SFDVKD. The length of the CDR3 is 14 residues.

This chain connects TRBV7-9 to TRBJ2-3; D possibly corresponds to TRBD2 (5 bases). This CDR3 comprises 15 residues. Germline lookup yields CDR1 SEHNR and CDR2 FQNEAQ (reference sequence). The germline V and J ends were trimmed by 5 bases and 4 bases, with 16 bases remaining between them. The CDR3 here is CASSGGAVPADTQYF. The CDR3 nucleotides read TGTGCCAGCAGCGGAGGCGCCGTCCCGGCAGATACGCAGTATTTT.

V is TRBV11-2 and J is TRBJ1-2, with 8 bases that match TRBD1. Unmatched junction bases numbered 4, after V lost 5 bases and J lost 5 bases. The germline V gene has CDR1 SGHAT and CDR2 FQNNGV. This CDR3 region has 13 residues. The chain's CDR3 is CASSTGQEYGYTF. The DNA of the CDR3 is TGTGCCAGCAGCACGGGACAGGAGTATGGCTACACCTTC.

The chain couples TRBV18 to TRBJ1-2, with D unresolved. Trimming took 3 bases from V and 8 from J, leaving 13 bases between them. Per the germline V gene, CDR1 is KGHSH and CDR2 is LQKENI. The length of the CDR3 is 13 residues. The CDR3 bases are TGTGCCAGCTCACCTGAGGGATGGCGAGGCTACACCTTC. It encodes CASSPEGWRGYTF.

The chain recombines TRBV15 with TRBJ2-4, with D perhaps given as TRBD1 or TRBD2 (5 bases each). The tail of the sequence fits TRBJ2-7 better, so the J call may be wrong. Germline V gene lookup returns CDR1 LNHNV and CDR2 YYDKDF (reference sequence). The CDR3 has 14 amino acids. The CDR3 nucleotides are TGTGCCACCAGCAGATTCCCGGGGACGGACGAGCAGTACTTC. Translating gives CATSRFPGTDEQYF.

The V call is TRBV30, the J call TRBJ2-4; D could derive from TRBD1 or TRBD2 (5 bases each). The J call is doubtful: the DNA matches TRBJ2-7 better. Per the germline V gene, CDR1 is GTSNPN and CDR2 is SVGIG (reference sequence). This CDR3 spans 15 amino acids. The CDR3 reads CAWSVPGTNFYEQYF. The DNA of the CDR3 is TGTGCCTGGAGTGTACCAGGGACCAATTTTTACGAGCAGTACTTC.

V gene TRBV7-9 combines with J gene TRBJ2-7; TRBD2 matches at 8 bases. TRBJ2-5 matches the DNA end more closely, so the J call is doubtful. The CDR3 contains 15 residues. The germline V gene encodes CDR1 SEHNR and CDR2 FQNEAQ (reference sequence). The CDR3 loop reads CASSLDAGGWETQYF. The CDR3 nucleotides are TGTGCCAGCAGCTTAGACGCGGGGGGCTGGGAGACCCAGTACTTC.

The chain uses TRBV2 and TRBJ2-7; 7 bases are shared with TRBD1. The V and J ends lost 2 bases and 2 bases, in that order; junction bases with no gene match: 6. The germline V gene has CDR1 SNHLY and CDR2 FYNNEI. The CDR3 is made up of 15 amino acids. CDR3 protein: CASSEQVTGTYEQYF. DNA of the CDR3: TGTGCCAGCAGTGAACAGGTGACAGGGACCTACGAGCAGTACTTC. Combining the CDR3 with reference TRBV2 and TRBJ2-7 gives the whole variable domain EPEVTQTPSHQVTQMGQEVILRCVPISNHLYFYWYRQILGQKVEFLVSFYNNEISEKSEIFDDQFSVERPDGSNFTLKIRSTKLEDSAMYFCASSEQVTGTYEQYFGPGTRLTVT.

This clonotype was observed a few times. The chain links TRBV25-1 to TRBJ2-7, with TRBD1 as a possible D gene (5 bases). The V and J ends lost 0 bases and 2 bases respectively, with 11 bases between them. The germline V gene encodes CDR1 MGHDK and CDR2 SYGVNS. CDR3 length: 15 residues. DNA for the CDR3: TGTGCCAGCAGTGAATACGGACGGACAACCTACGAGCAGTACTTC. Amino acid sequence: CASSEYGRTTYEQYF.

The genes are TRBV20-1 and TRBJ1-1; D unresolved. The V end was cut by 5 bases, the J end by 7 bases, with 2 bases between. The CDR3 is made up of 8 amino acids. Germline loops: CDR1 DFQATT, CDR2 SNEGSKA (reference sequence). The CDR3 protein is CSAGEAFF. The CDR3 DNA follows: TGCAGTGCTGGTGAAGCTTTCTTT.

The sample holds a few counts of this clonotype. Its ends do not fully match the called genes, so a read error is possible. This chain links TRBV6-1 with TRBJ1-2; 7 positions match TRBD1. The CDR3 consists of 14 residues. Germline V lookup: CDR1 MNHNS, CDR2 SASEGT. The CDR3 coding sequence is TGTGCCGGCAGTGAAGGAGGGGGCGGCTATGGCTACACCTTC. Its protein is CAGSEGGGGYGYTF.

This chain links TRBV2 with TRBJ2-1; unclear D gene. Trimming stripped 7 bases from V and 3 bases from J, with 13 bases between. Germline-derived CDR1 and CDR2 are SNHLY and FYNNEI. This CDR3 spans 14 amino acids. CDR3 protein: CASTGRVFYNEQFF. CDR3 in DNA: TGTGCCAGCACAGGTCGGGTATTCTACAATGAGCAGTTCTTC.

This clonotype was counted between two and nine times. The V gene is TRBV29-1, the J gene TRBJ2-1; no clear D. CDR3 size: 15 residues. Germline-derived CDR1 and CDR2 are SQVTM and ANQGSEA. V shed 1 base and J shed 1 base, with 11 bases lying between them. Written as DNA, the CDR3 is TGCAGCGTTGAAGGAATAGTGTGGTCCTACAATGAGCAGTTCTTC. It translates to CSVEGIVWSYNEQFF.

This clonotype occurred a few times. This chain connects TRBV28 to TRBJ2-3, with TRBD1 matching 12 bases. The CDR3 extends over 15 amino acids. The germline gives CDR1 MDHEN, CDR2 SYDVKM. V was clipped by 2 bases and J by 5 bases; unmatched bases: 2. CDR3 in amino acids: CASSLGTGGLDTQYF. The CDR3 DNA follows: TGTGCCAGCAGTTTAGGGACAGGGGGCCTAGATACGCAGTATTTT.

This clonotype was observed a handful of times. The gene calls are TRBV6-2 or TRBV6-3 and TRBJ1-2, with 8 positions matching TRBD1. CDR1 is MNHEY and CDR2 is SVGEGT in the germline V gene. The CDR3 is 14 residues long. Trimming removed 7 bases from V and 6 bases from J; junction bases left unmatched: 10. The CDR3 nucleotides read TGTGCCAGCACTGAGACAGGGGAAGTGGATGGCTACACCTTC. This translates into CASTETGEVDGYTF.